This T cell receptor beta chain was documented in a study of T cells in localized non-small cell lung cancer. Findings and caveats of the study: Owing to sequencing of a solitary tumor region, heterogeneity cannot be discounted.

The CDR3 loop spans 13 amino acids. Germline values: CDR1 MNHNS, CDR2 SASEGT. V was shortened by 6 bases and J by 3 bases, with 11 bases between the two germline ends. The protocol was immunoSEQ multiplex PCR, while the TCRdb copy is restricted to in-frame clones and leaves out a portion. Among 20,000 to 25,000 clones listed, roughly 89% were seen once. About this clone itself: Its antigen remains unidentified.

The sample in question was peripheral blood, obtained before any cancer treatment. The rearrangement joins TRBV6-1 to TRBJ1-1; D is unresolved. The TCR comes from a male donor older than 55 with stage I squamous cell lung carcinoma. Here the CDR3 reads CASRRKVDTEAFF. As DNA, the CDR3 is TGTGCCAGCAGGCGTAAGGTGGACACTGAAGCTTTCTTT.